This T cell receptor (beta chain) emerged from a study of human T cells and chemical hapten exposure. TCRdb fed the RACE reads into MiXCR, producing one record per CDR3 protein. The sample has more than 300,000 distinct CDR3 sequences; approximately 5% are singletons. Regarding time point: pre-sensitization, week 0. As to treatment: therapeutic diphenylcyclopropenone sensitization with weekly scalp DPC. The V gene's germline CDR1 is SGDLS and CDR2 YYNGEE. This CDR3 is built from 16 residues. V was pared by 4 bases and J by 4 bases, with 7 bases of the junction left unmatched. In this sample, this clonotype turned up a few times.

The gene calls are TRBV9 and TRBJ2-5, with 13 positions matching TRBD2. The clonotype originates from a woman aged 45-65 years with alopecia areata. Some clones in this sample may be carry-over from other donors' samples. The specimen comprised whole blood, sampled in connection with sensitization to the hapten diphenylcyclopropenone (DPC). The CDR3 region has the DNA TGTGCCAGCAGCTCCAGGACTAGCGGGGGCCTAGAGACCCAGTACTTC. Amino acid sequence: CASSSRTSGGLETQYF. The variable domain in full, with the rest retrieved from reference TRBV9 and TRBJ2-5, is DSGVTQTPKHLITATGQRVTLRCSPRSGDLSVYWYQQSLDQGLQFLIQYYNGEERAKGNILERFSAQQFPDLHSELNLSSLELGDSALYFCASSSRTSGGLETQYFGPGTRLLVL.